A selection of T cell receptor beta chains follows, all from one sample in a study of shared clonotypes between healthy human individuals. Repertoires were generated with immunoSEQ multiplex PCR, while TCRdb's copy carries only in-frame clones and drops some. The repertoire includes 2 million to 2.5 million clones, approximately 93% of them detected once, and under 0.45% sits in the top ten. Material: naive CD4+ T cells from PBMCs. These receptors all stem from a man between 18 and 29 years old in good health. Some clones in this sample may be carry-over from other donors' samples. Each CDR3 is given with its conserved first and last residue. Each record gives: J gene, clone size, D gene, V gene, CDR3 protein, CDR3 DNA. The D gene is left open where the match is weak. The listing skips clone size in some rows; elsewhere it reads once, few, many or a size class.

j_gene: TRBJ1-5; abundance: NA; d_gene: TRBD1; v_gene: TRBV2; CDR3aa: CASRDRGRNQPQHF; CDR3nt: TGTGCCAGCAGGGACAGGGGGCGGAATCAGCCCCAGCATTTT
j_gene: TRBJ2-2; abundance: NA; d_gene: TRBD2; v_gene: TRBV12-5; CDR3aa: CASGPGRTGELFF; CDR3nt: TGTGCTAGTGGTCCCGGGAGGACCGGGGAGCTGTTTTTT
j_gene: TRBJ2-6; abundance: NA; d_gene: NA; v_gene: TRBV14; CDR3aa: CASSQRATGYSGANVLTF; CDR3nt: TGTGCCAGCAGCCAAAGGGCAACAGGGTACTCTGGGGCCAACGTCCTGACTTTC
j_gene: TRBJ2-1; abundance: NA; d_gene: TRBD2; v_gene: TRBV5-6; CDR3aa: CASNPTSGSHEQFF; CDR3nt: TGTGCCAGCAACCCAACTAGCGGGTCTCATGAGCAGTTCTTC
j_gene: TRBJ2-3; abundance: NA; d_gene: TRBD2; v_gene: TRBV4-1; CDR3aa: CASSLERGTSTDTQYF; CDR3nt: TGCGCCAGCAGCCTCGAGCGGGGTACTAGCACAGATACGCAGTATTTT
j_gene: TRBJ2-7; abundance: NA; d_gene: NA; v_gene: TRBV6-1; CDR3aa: CASGDNRRYEQYF; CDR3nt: TGTGCCAGCGGGGATAACAGACGCTACGAGCAGTACTTC
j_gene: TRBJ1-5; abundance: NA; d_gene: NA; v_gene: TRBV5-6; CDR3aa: CASSSRGTLGNQPQHF; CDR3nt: TGTGCCAGCAGCTCCCGAGGGACCCTGGGCAATCAGCCCCAGCATTTT
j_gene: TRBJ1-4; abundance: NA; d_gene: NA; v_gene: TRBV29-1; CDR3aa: CSVEDLSGTEKLFF; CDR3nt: TGCAGCGTTGAAGATCTGTCAGGGACTGAAAAACTGTTTTTT
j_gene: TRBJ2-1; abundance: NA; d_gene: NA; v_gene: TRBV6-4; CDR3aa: CASSARGFGEQFF; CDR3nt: TGTGCCAGCAGTGCACGGGGATTCGGTGAGCAGTTCTTC
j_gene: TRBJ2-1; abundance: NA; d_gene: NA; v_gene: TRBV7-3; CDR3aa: CASSFSVGSDEQFF; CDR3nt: TGTGCCAGCAGCTTCTCTGTGGGAAGCGATGAGCAGTTCTTC
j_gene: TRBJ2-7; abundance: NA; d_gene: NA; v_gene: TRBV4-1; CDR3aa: CASSLPGDYEQYF; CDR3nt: TGCGCCAGCAGCCTCCCGGGCGACTACGAGCAGTACTTC
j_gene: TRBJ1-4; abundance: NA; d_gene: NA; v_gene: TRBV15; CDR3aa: CATSRADPPLFF; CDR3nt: TGTGCCACCAGCAGAGCGGACCCCCCGCTGTTTTTT
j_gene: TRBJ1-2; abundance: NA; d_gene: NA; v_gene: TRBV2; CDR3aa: CASSEGHYGYTF; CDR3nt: TGTGCCAGCAGTGAGGGACACTATGGCTACACCTTC
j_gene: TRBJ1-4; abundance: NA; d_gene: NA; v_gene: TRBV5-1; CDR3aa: CASSWTATNEKLFF; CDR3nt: TGCGCCAGCAGCTGGACAGCAACTAATGAAAAACTGTTTTTT
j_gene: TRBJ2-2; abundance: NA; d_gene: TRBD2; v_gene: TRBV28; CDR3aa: CASSSPSGRADTGELFF; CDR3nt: TGTGCCAGCAGTTCCCCTAGCGGGAGGGCGGACACCGGGGAGCTGTTTTTT
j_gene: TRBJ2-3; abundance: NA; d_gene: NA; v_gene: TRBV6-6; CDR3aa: CASSYGGGNTDTQYF; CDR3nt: TGTGCCAGCAGTTACGGGGGCGGAAACACAGATACGCAGTATTTT
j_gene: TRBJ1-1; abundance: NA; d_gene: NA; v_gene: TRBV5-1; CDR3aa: CASSLVPQGLNTEAFF; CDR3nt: TGCGCCAGCAGCTTGGTCCCGCAGGGCTTGAACACTGAAGCTTTCTTT
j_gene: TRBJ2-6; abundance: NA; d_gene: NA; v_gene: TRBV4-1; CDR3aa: CASSRDEGVTGANVLTF; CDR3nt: TGCGCCAGCAGCCGGGATGAAGGGGTTACTGGGGCCAACGTCCTGACTTTC
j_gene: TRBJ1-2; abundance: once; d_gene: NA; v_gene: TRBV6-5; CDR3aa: CASRLGGTKYGYTF; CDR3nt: TGTGCCAGCAGACTTGGAGGGACTAAGTATGGCTACACCTTC
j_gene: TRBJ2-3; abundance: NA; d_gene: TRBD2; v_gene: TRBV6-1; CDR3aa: CATQQGDGRADTQYF; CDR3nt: TGTGCCACCCAACAAGGGGACGGGAGGGCAGATACGCAGTATTTT
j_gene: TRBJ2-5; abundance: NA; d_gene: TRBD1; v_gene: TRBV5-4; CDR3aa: CASSPGTGRETQYF; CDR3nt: TGTGCCAGCAGCCCCGGGACAGGGAGGGAGACCCAGTACTTC
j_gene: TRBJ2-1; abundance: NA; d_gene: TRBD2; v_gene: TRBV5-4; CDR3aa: CASSLDQREVNEQFF; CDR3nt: TGTGCCAGCAGCTTGGACCAGCGGGAGGTCAATGAGCAGTTCTTC
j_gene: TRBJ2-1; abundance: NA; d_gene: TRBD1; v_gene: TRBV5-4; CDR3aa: CASSPLGDSYNEQFF; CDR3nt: TGTGCCAGCAGCCCACTTGGGGACAGTTACAATGAGCAGTTCTTC
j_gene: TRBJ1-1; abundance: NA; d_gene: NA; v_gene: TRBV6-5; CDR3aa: CASSQEGVTEAFF; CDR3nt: TGTGCCAGCAGCCAAGAGGGTGTCACTGAAGCTTTCTTT
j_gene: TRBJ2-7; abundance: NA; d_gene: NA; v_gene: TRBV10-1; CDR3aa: CASSESRATSYEQYF; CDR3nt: TGCGCCAGCAGTGAGTCGCGCGCGACTAGCTACGAGCAGTACTTC
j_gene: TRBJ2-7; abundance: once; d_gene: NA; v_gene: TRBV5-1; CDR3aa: CASSGTGPSQYF; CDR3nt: TGCGCCAGCAGCGGCACAGGGCCCTCGCAGTACTTC
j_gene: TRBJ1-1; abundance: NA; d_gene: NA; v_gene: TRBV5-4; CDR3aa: CASSLTQNTEAFF; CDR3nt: TGTGCCAGCAGTCTGACACAGAACACTGAAGCTTTCTTT
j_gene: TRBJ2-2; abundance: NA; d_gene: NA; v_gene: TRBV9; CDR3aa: CASSVLGAANTGELFF; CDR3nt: TGTGCCAGCAGCGTGCTCGGCGCGGCGAACACCGGGGAGCTGTTTTTT
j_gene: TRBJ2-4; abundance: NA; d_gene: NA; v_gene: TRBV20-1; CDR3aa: CSVGGSNIQYF; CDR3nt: TGCAGTGTCGGCGGGTCTAACATTCAGTACTTC
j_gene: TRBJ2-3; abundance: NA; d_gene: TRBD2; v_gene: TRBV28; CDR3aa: CATVPGLGADTQYF; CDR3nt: TGTGCCACCGTACCGGGACTAGGTGCAGATACGCAGTATTTT
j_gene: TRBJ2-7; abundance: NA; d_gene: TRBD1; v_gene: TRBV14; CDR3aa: CATVRGQGREQYF; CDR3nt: TGTGCCACCGTCAGGGGACAGGGCCGCGAGCAGTACTTC
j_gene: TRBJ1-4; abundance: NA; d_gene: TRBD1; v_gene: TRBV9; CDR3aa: CASSVRDRVSRLFF; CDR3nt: TGTGCCAGCAGCGTCCGGGACAGGGTATCTCGACTGTTTTTT
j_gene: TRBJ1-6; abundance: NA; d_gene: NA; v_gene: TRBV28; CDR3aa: CASSSRVLALHF; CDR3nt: TGTGCCAGCAGTTCCAGGGTCCTGGCCCTCCACTTT
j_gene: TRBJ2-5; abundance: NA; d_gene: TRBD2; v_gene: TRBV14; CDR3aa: CASSLGLAGIQETQYF; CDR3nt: TGTGCCAGCAGCCTGGGACTAGCGGGGATCCAAGAGACCCAGTACTTC
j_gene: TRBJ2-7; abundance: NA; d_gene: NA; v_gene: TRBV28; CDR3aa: CASPRGGLPQNSYEQYF; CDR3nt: TGTGCCAGCCCCAGGGGGGGCCTACCACAAAACTCCTACGAGCAGTACTTC
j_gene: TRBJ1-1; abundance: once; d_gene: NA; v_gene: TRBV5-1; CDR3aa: CASSLAGISTEAFF; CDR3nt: TGCGCCAGCAGCTTGGCAGGGATTTCCACTGAAGCTTTCTTT
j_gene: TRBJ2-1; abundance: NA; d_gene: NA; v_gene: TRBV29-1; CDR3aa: CSVQRVILNNEQFF; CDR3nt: TGCAGCGTCCAAAGAGTCATTCTTAACAATGAGCAGTTCTTC
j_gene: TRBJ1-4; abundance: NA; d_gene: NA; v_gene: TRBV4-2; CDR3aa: CASSRTDSHNEKLFF; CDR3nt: TGTGCCAGCAGCCGCACCGACAGCCATAATGAAAAACTGTTTTTT
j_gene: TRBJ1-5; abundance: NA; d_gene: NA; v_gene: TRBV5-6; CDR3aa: CASSLGGGQPQHF; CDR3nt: TGTGCCAGCAGCTTGGGAGGGGGTCAGCCCCAGCATTTT
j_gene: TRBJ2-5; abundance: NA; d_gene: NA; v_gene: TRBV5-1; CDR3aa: CASSLAGKETQYF; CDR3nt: TGCGCCAGCAGCTTGGCGGGGAAGGAGACCCAGTACTTC
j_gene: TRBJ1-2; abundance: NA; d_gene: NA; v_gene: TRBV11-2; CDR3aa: CASSATRVLNYGYTF; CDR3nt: TGTGCCAGCAGCGCTACCAGGGTCCTTAACTATGGCTACACCTTC
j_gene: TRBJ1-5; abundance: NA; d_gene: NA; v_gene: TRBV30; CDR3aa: CAWSVGGSNQPQHF; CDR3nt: TGTGCCTGGAGTGTGGGGGGGAGCAATCAGCCCCAGCATTTT
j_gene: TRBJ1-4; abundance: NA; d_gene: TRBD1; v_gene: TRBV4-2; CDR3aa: CASSQEPGQGTTNEKLFF; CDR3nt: TGTGCCAGCAGCCAAGAGCCGGGACAGGGGACAACTAATGAAAAACTGTTTTTT
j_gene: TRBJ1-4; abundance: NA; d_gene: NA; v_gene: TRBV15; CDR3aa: CATSRDIGRVEKLFF; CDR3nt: TGTGCCACCAGCAGAGATATTGGGAGGGTTGAAAAACTGTTTTTT
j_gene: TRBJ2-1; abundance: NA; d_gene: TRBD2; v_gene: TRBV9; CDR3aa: CASSVLGLAEYNEQFF; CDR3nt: TGTGCCAGCAGCGTATTAGGACTAGCGGAATACAATGAGCAGTTCTTC
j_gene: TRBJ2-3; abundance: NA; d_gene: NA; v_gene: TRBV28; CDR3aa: CASSPLPVWKGATDTQYF; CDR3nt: TGTGCCAGCAGTCCCCTCCCCGTATGGAAGGGAGCCACAGATACGCAGTATTTT
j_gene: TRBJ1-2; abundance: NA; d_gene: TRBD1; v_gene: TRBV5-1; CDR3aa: CASSSQGDGYTF; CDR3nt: TGCGCCAGCAGCTCCCAGGGGGATGGCTACACCTTC
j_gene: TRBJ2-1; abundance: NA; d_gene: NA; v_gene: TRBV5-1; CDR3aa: CASSLEQGNEQFF; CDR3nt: TGCGCCAGCAGCCTGGAACAGGGCAATGAGCAGTTCTTC
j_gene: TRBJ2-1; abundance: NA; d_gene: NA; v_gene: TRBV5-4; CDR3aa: CASSLVSGDNEQFF; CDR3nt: TGTGCCAGCAGCTTGGTGTCCGGGGACAATGAGCAGTTCTTC
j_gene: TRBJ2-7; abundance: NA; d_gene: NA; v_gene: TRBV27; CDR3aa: CASSYRRSHEQYF; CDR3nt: TGTGCCAGCAGCTATCGGAGGAGTCACGAGCAGTACTTC
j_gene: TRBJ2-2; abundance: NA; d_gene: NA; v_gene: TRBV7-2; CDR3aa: CASRTTGTSGTGELFF; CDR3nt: TGTGCCAGCAGAACCACCGGGACAAGCGGCACCGGGGAGCTGTTTTTT
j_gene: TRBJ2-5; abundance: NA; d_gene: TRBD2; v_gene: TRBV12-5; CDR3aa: CASGTAGVETQYF; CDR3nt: TGTGCTAGTGGAACCGCGGGAGTGGAGACCCAGTACTTC